Below, one T cell receptor (beta chain) is given with its context. This entry comes from a study of preoperative IRX-2 immunotherapy in early breast cancer. V was clipped by 4 bases and J by 3 bases, with 13 bases between them. The germline V gene has CDR1 LNHNV and CDR2 YYDKDF (reference sequence). The length of the CDR3 is 15 residues. Treatment: preoperative locoregional IRX-2 cytokine immunotherapy. Patients received preoperative, locoregional IRX-2 cytokine immunotherapy in a phase Ib study. The protocol was immunoSEQ multiplex PCR, while the TCRdb copy is restricted to in-frame clones and leaves out a portion. The table lists 25,000 to 30,000 clones, 65% to 85% of them singletons.

The TCR comes from a human donor with breast cancer. This specimen was collected from a patient treated with IRX-2 immunotherapy. The chain joins TRBV15 to TRBJ1-5, with TRBD1 as a possible D gene (5 bases). This CDR3 reads CATSTSGTYNQPQHF. Here the CDR3 DNA reads TGTGCCACCAGCACTTCCGGGACGTACAATCAGCCCCAGCATTTT.